The T cell receptor (beta chain) described here comes from a study of T cells in Graves' hyperthyroidism and ophthalmopathy. The TCR beta CDR3 regions underwent amplification using RNA transcripts as the source. RT-PCR in the first round (using the HTBI primer set) targeted the TCR CDR3. Each CDR3 protein gets one entry after TCRdb re-called the multiplex PCR reads with MiXCR. There are hundreds of thousands of distinct CDR3 sequences in the sample; 45% occur only once, and more than 7% lies in the top ten. Looked up from germline, CDR1 is SNHLY and CDR2 is FYNNEI. This CDR3 comprises 11 residues. Sequencing was performed on peripheral blood or thyroid tissue (not recorded which). This clonotype was obtained from an adult man with Graves' disease, either hyperthyroidism or ophthalmopathy (not recorded which). The chain links TRBV2 to TRBJ2-7; 11 positions agree with TRBD2. The DNA end favors TRBJ2-1, so the J call may be wrong. The CDR3 reads CATGLAGEQFF. CDR3 nucleotides: TGTGCCACCGGACTAGCGGGTGAGCAGTTCTTC.